This T cell receptor (beta chain) was recovered during a study of regulatory T cells in long-lasting Graves disease. Overall study context: The criterion for persistent Graves' disease was over 5 years of antithyroid drugs with positive TSH receptor antibodies.

Notes on the study in general: There was favoring of TRBV28, TRBJ1-2 and TRBJ2-5 in persistent disease.

Note on this clonotype: Its antigen remains unknown.

V lost 2 bases and J 10 bases, leaving 18 bases between the germline ends. The CDR3 is 14 residues long. Germline V gene lookup returns CDR1 SGHRS and CDR2 YFSETQ. With iRepertoire HTBI primers and Arm-PCR of CDR3 regions, TCR beta libraries were built. Source study methods: Gene usage covered about 62 TRBV and 14 TRBJ segments. TCRdb itself ran the multiplex PCR reads through MiXCR, one entry per CDR3 protein. In this record, the V and J calls reflect TCRdb's handling and not the investigators' own analysis. The sample contains about 470,000 distinct CDR3 sequences, about a fifth of which appear only once. Time point meaning: persistent/refractory GD, antithyroid drugs over 5 years with positive TRAb. Generation of the TCR library employed RNA extracted from PBMCs. Into tubes containing EDTA, approximately 8.9 milliliters of peripheral blood were drawn.

The sequences come from peripheral blood mononuclear cells (PBMCs), collected when the disease was refractory, from a patient treated with antithyroid drugs. The receptor was isolated from a female donor with Graves disease. The genes are TRBV5-1 and TRBJ1-1; D perhaps matches TRBD1 (6 bases). The CDR3 spells CASSFFDAGVRAFF. The CDR3 DNA follows: TGCGCCAGCAGCTTTTTTGATGCAGGGGTAAGAGCTTTCTTT.